This T cell receptor (beta chain) was observed in a study of blood T cell repertoires in COVID-19. Turning to the study itself: T cells, B-cell-depleted T cells, or PBMCs supplied cDNA or gDNA.

Sequencing used immunoSEQ multiplex PCR; TCRdb keeps in-frame clones, though not all of them. The sample holds over 120,000 clones, around 79% seen once. Seattle patients were enrolled while actively infected and followed longitudinally. The CDR3 runs 15 residues. Trimming removed 0 bases from V and 2 bases from J, with 11 bases in between. The germline gives CDR1 SGHRS, CDR2 YFSETQ. The sequence was collected from a woman between 65 and 79 years old with COVID-19, enrolled during active disease. Specimen: peripheral blood. The chain couples TRBV5-1 to TRBJ2-5; a possible D gene is TRBD2 (7 bases). DNA for the CDR3: TGCGCCAGCAGCTTGGGTGGGGGGGCACAAGAGACCCAGTACTTC. Amino acids: CASSLGGGAQETQYF.